This T cell receptor (beta chain) was identified during a study of chemoradiotherapy in HPV16-positive cancers. Study-wide background: Candidate HPV-specific T-cell clones and common TCR motifs came from functional assays in a couple of HPV16-positive patients. Findings and caveats of the study: Non-HPV-specific T cells did not expand in tumors during treatment, whereas candidate HPV-specific clones and E7-related motifs did. For HPV16-positive patients, expanding HPV-responsive T cells associated with longer recurrence-free survival.

V gave up 3 bases and J gave up 0 bases; unmatched junction bases: 2. Germline V gives CDR1 SGHAT, CDR2 FQNNGV. The CDR3 has 15 residues. Repertoires were sampled repeatedly during chemoradiotherapy. The data were produced by immunoSEQ multiplex PCR, yet TCRdb's version contains in-frame clones alone and is incomplete. The sample includes over a thousand clones, roughly 87% seen only once; the top ten take over 3.5%. Worth noting for this clone: What it recognizes is unknown.

The starting material was tumor tissue, obtained from a patient who underwent chemoradiotherapy. The V and J genes are TRBV11-2 and TRBJ2-7; 10 nucleotides align to TRBD2. The TCR sequence derives from a human donor with HPV-associated anogenital cancer. This CDR3 reads CASSLTSGSSYEQYF. In nucleotides, the CDR3 is TGTGCCAGCAGCTTGACTAGCGGGTCCTCCTACGAGCAGTACTTC. The entire variable domain, with the rest obtained from reference TRBV11-2 and TRBJ2-7, is as follows: EAGVAQSPRYKIIEKRQSVAFWCNPISGHATLYWYQQILGQGPKLLIQFQNNGVVDDSQLPKDRFSAERLKGVDSTLKIQPAKLEDSAVYLCASSLTSGSSYEQYFGPGTRLTVT.